The clone carrying this T cell receptor beta chain was detected only a few times. What it binds is unknown. This PCR relied on a set of 60 Vbeta primers and 13 Jbeta primers. Authors' data handling: Tens of millions of unique TCR beta chains, approximately 11 million of them shared, were counted by a later analysis. Method: immunoSEQ multiplex PCR; TCRdb's copy keeps in-frame clones and lacks some. V and J calls and clone size are given by that table; D and trimming were obtained from the DNA. The sample has about 190,000 clones, around 82% seen once. The germline gives CDR1 SNHLY, CDR2 FYNNEI. The CDR3 consists of 15 residues. Germline trimming cut 5 bases from V and 7 bases from J; bases unmatched to any gene: 11. This specimen comes from a study of cytomegalovirus exposure and HLA in healthy donors. Notes on the study in general: Analyses of presence/absence relied on an assumption of roughly uniform sequencing depth across donors. Researchers reported in a later analysis that common viral pathogens appeared linked to several top clusters.

The origin of this receptor is a boy aged 10-17 years in good health and CMV-seronegative. The sequenced sample consisted of PBMCs. The gene calls are TRBV2 and TRBJ2-1; TRBD1 matches at 7 bases. CDR3 protein: CASSQTTGAANEQFF. CDR3 DNA sequence: TGTGCCAGCAGTCAAACCACAGGGGCAGCTAATGAGCAGTTCTTC.